Following are 28 T cell receptor beta chains from one sample sequenced in a study of CD8 T cells in ankylosing spondylitis. General study points: It appeared that ankylosing spondylitis blood was characterized by a TCR beta motif of eight highly homologous variants.

Which antigens these TCRs recognize remains unknown. TCRdb passed the 5' RACE reads through MiXCR, listing each CDR3 protein once. The sample lists some 130,000 distinct CDR3 sequences, roughly a sixth occurring once. Sequencing was performed on blood, either unsorted or a sorted T cell fraction (not recorded which). These TCRs come from a male donor with ankylosing spondylitis.

This rearrangement joins TRBV21-1 to TRBJ2-1; TRBD1 is the table's D call, not checked against the DNA. TRBV21-1 is deemed a pseudogene. The CDR3 consists of 17 residues. The CDR3 bases are TGTGCCAGCAGCGAACCGGAGGGGGCTTTCTACTACAATGAGCAGTTCTTC. This encodes CASSEPEGAFYYNEQFF.

About this clonotype: Its ends do not fully match the called genes, so a read error is possible. The V call is TRBV24-1, the J call TRBJ2-5; no reliable D call. The CDR3 is 14 residues long. Germline lookup yields CDR1 KGHDR and CDR2 SFDVKD. CDR3 sequence (DNA): TGTGCCACCAGGGATTCTGCGGCCCAAGAGACCCAGTACTTC. Translating gives CATRDSAAQETQYF.

This clonotype was found a few times. The chain uses TRBV7-8 and TRBJ2-1; D gene unclear. The CDR3 is 16 residues long. Germline V CDR1 and CDR2: SGHVS, FQNEAQ. The ends were cut back, 1 base at V and 0 bases at J, with 10 bases in the middle. DNA of the CDR3: TGTGCCAGCAGCTTAGTCTTTCGAGGCTCCTACAATGAGCAGTTCTTC. It encodes CASSLVFRGSYNEQFF.

The sample holds a few counts of this clonotype. DNA for the CDR3: TGTGCCAGCAGCCAATTGGGGTTCTGGGATGAGCAGTTCTTC. Its protein is CASSQLGFWDEQFF. This chain connects TRBV3-1 to TRBJ2-1; D remains ambiguous. Trimming pared 2 bases from V and 8 bases from J, leaving 13 bases between. The CDR3 is 14 residues long. Germline CDR1 and CDR2: LGHDT and YNNKEL (reference sequence).

Only a few counts were recorded for this clonotype. The genes are TRBV7-6 and TRBJ2-3; the D gene is possibly TRBD2 (6 bases). V was shortened by 2 bases and J by 0 bases, with 9 bases between the two germline ends. The CDR3 length is 15 residues. Germline V gives CDR1 SGHVS, CDR2 FNYEAQ. In nucleotides, the CDR3 is TGTGCCAGCAGCTTACCAGGGAGGAGCACAGATACGCAGTATTTT. It yields the protein CASSLPGRSTDTQYF.

The chain links TRBV27 to TRBJ1-6, with D possibly matching TRBD1 (5 bases). The CDR3 is made up of 16 amino acids. V lost 1 base to trimming and J lost 1 base, with 8 bases between them. Per the germline V gene, CDR1 is MNHEY and CDR2 is SMNVEV (reference sequence). The CDR3 DNA sequence: TGTGCCAGCAGTTTATTCGGGGGATCCTATAATTCACCCCTCCACTTT. This translates into CASSLFGGSYNSPLHF.

This clonotype showed up just a few times. The chain combines TRBV2 with TRBJ2-7, with TRBD2 matching over 12 bases. Germline V lookup: CDR1 SNHLY, CDR2 FYNNEI. This CDR3 spans 16 amino acids. V gave up 2 bases and J gave up 4 bases; unmatched junction bases: 6. CDR3 region: CASSETLAGGQYEQYF. For the CDR3, the DNA is TGTGCCAGCAGTGAAACACTAGCGGGAGGTCAATACGAGCAGTACTTC.

The chain employs TRBV11-2 and TRBJ1-1; D is unresolved. Per the germline V gene, CDR1 is SGHAT and CDR2 is FQNNGV. V gave up 3 bases and J gave up 4 bases, with 6 bases separating them. CDR3 length equals 12 residues. CDR3: CASSFQITEAFF. The CDR3 region has the DNA TGTGCCAGCAGCTTCCAGATCACTGAAGCTTTCTTT.

This clonotype turned up a few times. V usage is TRBV7-9 and J usage is TRBJ1-1; 7 bases line up with TRBD1. CDR1 is SEHNR, CDR2 FQNEAQ, per germline (reference sequence). V lost 5 bases to trimming and J lost 4 bases; unmatched junction nucleotides: 10. The CDR3 is 15 amino acids. CDR3 loop: CASSPSTGISTEAFF. CDR3 sequence (DNA): TGTGCCAGCAGCCCTTCGACAGGGATAAGCACTGAAGCTTTCTTT.

The J gene is TRBJ1-1, the V gene TRBV5-8; tentatively, D is TRBD1 (5 bases). CDR1 is SGHTS, CDR2 YDEGEE, per germline. Deletions cut 4 bases from V and 4 bases from J, with 14 bases between. The CDR3 sequence is 14 residues long. The CDR3 region is CASSKDIHGTEAFF. The DNA for the CDR3 is TGTGCCAGCAGCAAGGACATCCATGGCACTGAAGCTTTCTTT.

The chain joins TRBV4-1 to TRBJ2-4; no clear D gene. The V gene's germline CDR1 is MGHRA and CDR2 YSYEKL. The CDR3 length is 15 residues. V shed 0 bases and J shed 2 bases, with 8 bases lying between them. The chain's CDR3 is CASSQDGWSKNIQYF. DNA for the CDR3: TGCGCCAGCAGCCAAGATGGCTGGTCCAAAAACATTCAGTACTTC.

This clonotype has just a few counts. This rearrangement joins TRBV6-4 to TRBJ2-1, with 7 bases lining up with TRBD1. Germline lookup yields CDR1 MRHNA and CDR2 SNTAGT. J lost 5 bases, V lost 5 bases, and 9 bases had no gene match. The CDR3 has 15 residues. CDR3 DNA sequence: TGTGCCAGCAGTTCGTCACAGGGGCTGAACAATGAGCAGTTCTTC. Translated, it gives CASSSSQGLNNEQFF.

This chain connects TRBV6-2 or TRBV6-3 to TRBJ2-3, with no clear D. This CDR3 has 15 amino acids. The V gene lost 7 bases and the J gene lost 1 base, with 15 bases spanning the gap. The V gene's germline CDR1 is MNHEY and CDR2 SVGEGT. DNA of the CDR3: TGTGCCAGCAACTCCGGGTTCCTCGGCACAGATACGCAGTATTTT. Its protein is CASNSGFLGTDTQYF.

In regard to this clonotype: This may stem from a read error, because a much larger clone lies one nucleotide away. The V and J genes are TRBV28 and TRBJ2-5; D gene unclear. Trimming took off 2 bases at V and 6 bases at J, with 4 bases between the two ends. Looked up from germline, CDR1 is MDHEN and CDR2 is SYDVKM. The CDR3 totals 11 residues. CDR3 coding DNA: TGTGCCAGCAGTTTAGGACAGACCCAGTACTTC. As protein: CASSLGQTQYF.

The rearrangement joins TRBV27 to TRBJ2-7; 8 nucleotides match TRBD1. Germline lookup yields CDR1 MNHEY and CDR2 SMNVEV (reference sequence). The junction had 5 bases not matched to a gene; V was cut back by 2 bases and J by 2 bases. The CDR3 is 15 amino acids. CDR3 sequence: CASSLRTGSAYEQYF. CDR3 DNA sequence: TGTGCCAGCAGTTTACGGACAGGGTCTGCCTACGAGCAGTACTTC.

Only a few counts were recorded for this clonotype. The V gene is TRBV27, the J gene TRBJ2-7; possibly TRBD2 for D (8 bases). Germline lookup yields CDR1 MNHEY and CDR2 SMNVEV (reference sequence). The CDR3 runs 17 residues. V shed 10 bases and J shed 3 bases, with 28 bases lying between them. The CDR3 protein is CATFQKGGGRIYYEQYF. For the CDR3, the DNA is TGTGCCACCTTCCAGAAAGGGGGCGGGAGGATTTACTACGAGCAGTACTTC.

V gene TRBV7-9 combines with J gene TRBJ1-2, with a tentative D call TRBD1 (5 bases). V lost 1 base and J lost 8, with 14 bases in between. This CDR3 spans 14 amino acids. Germline lookup yields CDR1 SEHNR and CDR2 FQNEAQ (reference sequence). The CDR3 coding sequence is TGTGCCAGCAGCTTAGTAGGGCGAGGGGCCGGCTACACCTTC. Translated: CASSLVGRGAGYTF.

V and J are TRBV4-3 and TRBJ1-1, with D possibly TRBD1 on 5 matching bases. The CDR3 is 14 amino acids. CDR1 and CDR2 (germline): LGHNA, YSLEER. Trimming took 3 bases from V and 8 from J, leaving 16 bases between them. CDR3 residues: CASSQGGRGTEAFF. The CDR3 DNA reads as TGCGCCAGCAGCCAGGGGGGTCGGGGGACCGAAGCTTTCTTT.

This clonotype was detected ten times or more. The junction differs from germline at one of its ends, possibly a read error. This chain uses TRBV4-1 with TRBJ2-7; TRBD2 is a possible D gene (5 bases). Germline CDR1 is MGHRA and CDR2 is YSYEKL. The CDR3 covers 13 residues. CDR3 amino acids: CASSQGPTYEQYF. CDR3 DNA: TGTGCTAGCAGCCAAGGACCGACCTACGAGCAGTACTTC.

The chain links TRBV4-3 to TRBJ2-1; TRBD2 agrees at 12 bases. Trimming at V came to 2 bases and at J to 4 bases, leaving 3 bases not matched to a gene. Germline-derived CDR1 and CDR2 are LGHNA and YSLEER. The CDR3 sequence is 16 residues long. CDR3 sequence reads: CASSQLAGGGYNEQFF. CDR3 sequence (DNA): TGCGCCAGCAGCCAACTAGCGGGAGGGGGGTACAATGAGCAGTTCTTC.

V usage is TRBV4-1 and J usage is TRBJ2-2; D might be TRBD2 (5 bases). The CDR3 sequence is 15 residues long. Trimming cost V 4 bases and J 6 bases, with 15 bases left between them. The V gene's germline CDR1 is MGHRA and CDR2 YSYEKL. CDR3 nucleotides: TGCGCCAGCAGCCCCCGGGGTAGCGAGGCCGGGGAGCTGTTTTTT. Protein sequence: CASSPRGSEAGELFF.

The V and J genes are TRBV5-1 and TRBJ2-7; perhaps TRBD1 as D (5 bases). Germline V gives CDR1 SGHRS, CDR2 YFSETQ. This CDR3 is 14 amino acids long. Trimming stripped 4 bases from V and 1 base from J, with 12 bases between. The CDR3 DNA reads as TGCGCCAGCAGCCGAACGACAGAGTCCTACGAGCAGTACTTC. Residues: CASSRTTESYEQYF.

There are many counts of this clonotype. The chain has TRBV29-1 and TRBJ2-7; possible D gene TRBD1, 5 bases. V lost 1 base and J 4 bases, leaving 8 bases between the germline ends. This CDR3 is 12 amino acids long. Germline assignment: CDR1 SQVTM and CDR2 ANQGSEA. This chain's CDR3 is CSVEGQGYEQYF. The CDR3 region has the DNA TGCAGCGTTGAAGGTCAGGGTTACGAGCAGTACTTC.

The chain recombines TRBV5-1 with TRBJ2-1; D is uncertain. The germline V gene encodes CDR1 SGHRS and CDR2 YFSETQ. The V end was cut by 5 bases, the J end by 7 bases, with 10 bases between. This CDR3 comprises 12 residues. The DNA of the CDR3 is TGCGCCAGCAGTGGGTCGCCTAATGAGCAGTTCTTC. The encoded protein is CASSGSPNEQFF.

This chain joins TRBV20-1 and TRBJ2-7, with 9 nucleotides matching TRBD2. Germline CDR1 DFQATT, CDR2 SNEGSKA (reference sequence). The CDR3 runs 14 residues. The V and J ends lost 0 bases and 4 bases, in that order; junction bases with no gene match: 4. CDR3 sequence: CSARERTSVYEQYF. The CDR3 region has the DNA TGCAGTGCTAGAGAACGGACTAGCGTATACGAGCAGTACTTC.

The rearrangement joins TRBV24-1 to TRBJ2-5; D may be TRBD1 or TRBD2 (5 bases each). CDR1 is KGHDR and CDR2 is SFDVKD in the germline V gene. The CDR3 extends over 13 amino acids. V was cut by 2 bases and J by 4 bases, with 7 bases left in between. CDR3 sequence (DNA): TGTGCCACCAGTGATTGGGGGATAGAGACCCAGTACTTC. Protein sequence: CATSDWGIETQYF.

This chain uses TRBV27 with TRBJ2-7, with 10 bases identical to TRBD1. The trim removed 4 bases at V and 1 base at J, leaving 4 bases unmatched. Germline V gene sequence: CDR1 MNHEY, CDR2 SMNVEV (reference sequence). This CDR3 has 15 residues. CDR3 in amino acids: CASSYRDRGSYEQYF. In DNA, the CDR3 is TGTGCCAGCAGTTACCGGGACAGGGGTTCCTACGAGCAGTACTTC.

The gene calls are TRBV4-3 and TRBJ2-1; 8 positions match TRBD1. CDR3 length equals 15 residues. The ends lost 1 base at V and 8 bases at J; junction bases unmatched: 7. From germline, CDR1 is LGHNA and CDR2 YSLEER. The CDR3 spells CASSQGAGGGYEQFF. The CDR3 DNA sequence: TGCGCCAGCAGCCAAGGGGCAGGGGGCGGGTATGAGCAGTTCTTC.